Below are 29 T cell receptor beta chains sequenced from a single sample in a study of T-cell memory formation after mild COVID-19. TCRdb re-derived calls from the 5' RACE reads in MiXCR, one entry per CDR3 protein. The sample yields a few hundred thousand distinct CDR3 sequences, around a quarter seen once. What was sequenced was PBMCs or a T cell subset sorted from them (not recorded which). The source is an adult woman who had mild COVID-19 (a few samples of this study predate the infection). Cell type and time point are not known.

In DNA, the CDR3 is TGTGCCAGCACCTTGGGACTGGGCCTCTCCTACGAGCAGTACTTC. Translated, it gives CASTLGLGLSYEQYF. This chain uses TRBV3-1 with TRBJ2-7, with TRBD2 as a possible D gene (6 bases). V lost 7 bases and J lost 0, with 16 bases in between. Germline CDR1 is LGHDT and CDR2 is YNNKEL (reference sequence). CDR3 length equals 15 residues.

The chain couples TRBV19 to TRBJ2-3; TRBD2 is a possible D gene (6 bases). Trimming cost V 2 bases and J 3 bases, with 9 bases left between them. The CDR3 is made up of 14 amino acids. Germline V gene lookup returns CDR1 LNHDA and CDR2 SQIVND (reference sequence). CDR3 bases: TGTGCCAGTAGTATACTGCGGGGAACAGATACGCAGTATTTT. Its protein product is CASSILRGTDTQYF. The whole variable domain, filled in from reference TRBV19 and TRBJ2-3, reads DGGITQSPKYLFRKEGQNVTLSCEQNLNHDAMYWYRQDPGQGLRLIYYSQIVNDFQKGDIAEGYSVSREKKESFPLTVTSAQKNPTAFYLCASSILRGTDTQYFGPGTRLTVL.

This chain joins TRBV7-2 and TRBJ2-1; the D is unclear. Germline V gives CDR1 SGHTA, CDR2 FQGNSA. V was clipped by 3 bases and J by 15 bases, with 18 bases between them. The CDR3 covers 13 residues. The DNA of the CDR3 is TGTGCCAGCAGCTTGCGTCCGACTGGTGGGCGGTTCTTC. Translation gives CASSLRPTGGRFF.

This clonotype has a handful of counts. The chain links TRBV13 to TRBJ2-3, with D possibly TRBD2 on 6 matching bases. The V and J ends lost 4 bases and 4 bases respectively, with 12 bases between them. The germline CDR1 and CDR2 sequences are PRHDT and FYEKMQ (reference sequence). This CDR3 has 14 amino acids. CDR3 sequence (DNA): TGTGCCAGCAGCTCTGCCCCGGGGGCAGATACGCAGTATTTT. Translation gives CASSSAPGADTQYF.

This clonotype was counted between two and nine times. The rearrangement uses TRBV20-1 and TRBJ2-3, with TRBD2 identical over 13 bases. Germline CDR1 is DFQATT and CDR2 is SNEGSKA (reference sequence). This CDR3 region has 16 residues. Trimming at V came to 5 bases and at J to 5 bases, leaving 10 bases not matched to a gene. The CDR3, as DNA: TGCAGTGCTGCCAGACTAGCGGGGGGTGGTGGAGATACGCAGTATTTT. It encodes CSAARLAGGGGDTQYF.

The table lists this clonotype with a few counts. This rearrangement joins TRBV5-4 to TRBJ2-1, with D uncertain. Per the germline V gene, CDR1 is SGHNT and CDR2 is YYREEE (reference sequence). The V and J ends lost 3 bases and 0 bases respectively, with 10 bases between them. The CDR3 is 15 amino acids. CDR3 nucleotides: TGTGCCAGCAGCTCCGGCAGCAGCTCCTACAATGAGCAGTTCTTC. Residues: CASSSGSSSYNEQFF.

This clonotype was seen a handful of times. V and J are TRBV5-1 and TRBJ2-3; 9 bases agree with TRBD2. Germline lookup yields CDR1 SGHRS and CDR2 YFSETQ. Trimming took 3 bases from V and 5 from J; bases not matched to a gene: 4. The CDR3 contains 14 residues. The DNA for the CDR3 is TGCGCCAGCAGCTCCATAGCGGGAGTAGATACGCAGTATTTT. It yields the protein CASSSIAGVDTQYF.

This clonotype has just a few counts. This chain joins TRBV4-2 and TRBJ2-7; 8 bases fit TRBD1. CDR1 is LGHNA, CDR2 YNFKEQ, per germline. The ends lost 0 bases at V and 0 bases at J; junction bases unmatched: 1. The CDR3 runs 15 residues. The CDR3 sequence: CASSQEQGGSYEQYF. In DNA, the CDR3 is TGTGCCAGCAGCCAAGAACAGGGGGGCTCCTACGAGCAGTACTTC.

The gene calls are TRBV5-1 and TRBJ1-6; maybe TRBD1 (6 bases). Trimming removed 3 bases from V and 6 bases from J, with 10 bases in between. CDR3 size: 14 residues. CDR1 is SGHRS, CDR2 YFSETQ, per germline. The CDR3 loop is CASSYRESNSPLHF. The CDR3 DNA follows: TGCGCCAGCAGCTACAGGGAGAGTAATTCACCCCTCCACTTT.

CDR3 sequence: CASSTYRGRNYGYTF. CDR3 in DNA: TGTGCCAGCAGTACGTACAGGGGGCGGAACTATGGCTACACCTTC. The chain has TRBV27 and TRBJ1-2; 9 bases agree with TRBD1. Germline CDR1 and CDR2: MNHEY and SMNVEV (reference sequence). V was clipped by 5 bases and J by 2 bases; unmatched bases: 6. This CDR3 has 15 residues.

The chain joins TRBV9 to TRBJ2-7; possibly TRBD1 for D (5 bases). V was cut by 0 bases and J by 0 bases, with 19 bases left in between. Germline loops: CDR1 SGDLS, CDR2 YYNGEE. The CDR3 length is 18 residues. The CDR3 DNA reads TGTGCCAGCAGCGTAGGAACCACCTCCGGCAGGGACTCCTACGAGCAGTACTTC. It specifies CASSVGTTSGRDSYEQYF.

The gene calls are TRBV5-1 and TRBJ2-1; 10 bases map to TRBD2. J lost 0 bases, V lost 6 bases, and 9 bases had no gene match. CDR3 length: 17 amino acids. The germline gives CDR1 SGHRS, CDR2 YFSETQ. In DNA form, the CDR3 reads TGCGCCAGCATAGGACTAGCGGCCTTAAGCTCCTACAATGAGCAGTTCTTC. Encoded protein: CASIGLAALSSYNEQFF.

V is TRBV7-8 and J is TRBJ2-2; a weak D match, TRBD1 (7 bases). Germline V gene sequence: CDR1 SGHVS, CDR2 FQNEAQ. V gave up 5 bases and J gave up 7 bases, with 26 bases separating them. This CDR3 region has 18 residues. DNA for the CDR3: TGTGCCAGCAGCCGCGCCGGCCAGGGGGAGGTTCGTGGCGGGGAGCTGTTTTTT. Its translation is CASSRAGQGEVRGGELFF.

This clonotype turned up a few times. The chain joins TRBV7-6 to TRBJ2-5; TRBD1 is a possible D gene (5 bases). CDR1 is SGHVS, CDR2 FNYEAQ, per germline. The CDR3 runs 15 residues. With 5 bases removed from V and 5 bases from J, the gap between germline ends came to 18 bases. The CDR3 here is CASSQGAGVGETQYF. The CDR3 nucleotides read TGTGCCAGCAGCCAAGGGGCAGGCGTGGGGGAGACCCAGTACTTC.

This clonotype was seen a handful of times. The chain employs TRBV24-1 and TRBJ1-3; D unclear. Germline V gene sequence: CDR1 KGHDR, CDR2 SFDVKD. The CDR3 totals 12 residues. Trimming shortened V by 1 base and J by 11 bases, and 8 bases separated the two germline ends. The CDR3 DNA reads TGTGCCACCAGTGATTTTAGCGGTCCCATATATTTT. Protein sequence: CATSDFSGPIYF.

The V gene is TRBV7-9, the J gene TRBJ2-7, with 8 positions matching TRBD1. J was trimmed by 2 bases and V by 7 bases; bases with no gene match: 7. Germline assignment: CDR1 SEHNR and CDR2 FQNEAQ (reference sequence). The CDR3 has 14 amino acids. CDR3 sequence reads: CASNPIQGAYEQYF. The CDR3 DNA reads TGTGCCAGCAACCCCATACAGGGGGCCTACGAGCAGTACTTC.

A few counts support this clonotype. The V gene is TRBV5-4, the J gene TRBJ1-1; weak D call: TRBD1 (5 bases). The CDR3 loop spans 15 amino acids. The V end lost 2 bases, the J end lost 5 bases, and 16 bases lay between the germline ends. Germline V lookup: CDR1 SGHNT, CDR2 YYREEE (reference sequence). The CDR3 is CASSFGPQGRTEAFF. The CDR3 nucleotides are TGTGCCAGCAGCTTTGGTCCTCAGGGAAGGACTGAAGCTTTCTTT.

The chain couples TRBV15 to TRBJ2-6; 8 positions agree with TRBD2. Germline lookup yields CDR1 LNHNV and CDR2 YYDKDF (reference sequence). J gave up 3 bases and V 0 bases, and 1 base lay outside the gene matches. The CDR3 runs 16 residues. CDR3 loop: CATSRDSGVGANVLTF. CDR3 bases: TGTGCCACCAGCAGAGATAGCGGGGTTGGGGCCAACGTCCTGACTTTC.

The sample holds a few counts of this clonotype. This chain connects TRBV12-3 or TRBV12-4 to TRBJ2-7; 7 positions agree with TRBD2. CDR3 length: 14 amino acids. With V trimmed by 7 bases and J by 7 bases, 13 bases remained unmatched. The CDR3 here is CASKSQRGPGEQYF. In DNA, the CDR3 is TGTGCCAGCAAATCCCAGCGGGGCCCGGGGGAGCAGTACTTC.

V gene TRBV7-9 combines with J gene TRBJ1-2; maybe TRBD1 (6 bases). CDR1 and CDR2 (germline): SEHNR, FQNEAQ (reference sequence). The CDR3 loop spans 17 amino acids. With 5 bases removed from V and 3 bases from J, the gap between germline ends came to 22 bases. Written as DNA, the CDR3 is TGTGCCAGCAGCACCGAGCCGCGGGACAAGGGAGACTATGGCTACACCTTC. Amino acid sequence: CASSTEPRDKGDYGYTF.

This clonotype was seen a few times. The rearrangement joins TRBV6-6 to TRBJ2-5; D perhaps matches TRBD2 (7 bases). Per the germline V gene, CDR1 is MNHNY and CDR2 is SVGAGI (reference sequence). The CDR3 runs to 15 residues. V gave up 0 bases and J gave up 2 bases, with 10 bases separating them. CDR3 nucleotides: TGTGCCAGCAGTTACTCCGGGGGGCTTCAAGAGACCCAGTACTTC. This encodes CASSYSGGLQETQYF.

Only a few counts were recorded for this clonotype. CDR3 DNA: TGTGCCAGCAGCCAAGAAAACCGGGGCACAGATACGCAGTATTTT. This translates into CASSQENRGTDTQYF. The chain links TRBV4-2 to TRBJ2-3, with unresolved D. The germline V gene has CDR1 LGHNA and CDR2 YNFKEQ. The CDR3 contains 15 residues. Trimming removed 0 bases at V and 1 base at J, with 8 bases between.

This chain joins TRBV27 and TRBJ2-1; 14 positions agree with TRBD2. V was clipped by 2 bases and J by 2 bases; unmatched bases: 8. CDR3 size: 19 residues. The germline V gene encodes CDR1 MNHEY and CDR2 SMNVEV (reference sequence). In nucleotides, the CDR3 is TGTGCCAGCAGTTTACCGGGACTAGCGGGGGCCCACACCTACAATGAGCAGTTCTTC. Residues: CASSLPGLAGAHTYNEQFF.

The chain's CDR3 is CASSEYRDYQETQYF. CDR3 sequence (DNA): TGTGCCAGCAGCGAGTACCGGGACTATCAAGAGACCCAGTACTTC. This sequence joins TRBV7-2 and TRBJ2-5; 7 bases fit TRBD2. CDR3 length: 15 amino acids. The junction had 8 bases not matched to a gene; V was cut back by 5 bases and J by 2 bases. CDR1 SGHTA and CDR2 FQGNSA come from the germline V gene. The full variable domain, completed using reference TRBV7-2 and TRBJ2-5, is GAGVSQSPSNKVTEKGKDVELRCDPISGHTALYWYRQSLGQGLEFLIYFQGNSAPDKSGLPSDRFSAERTGGSVSTLTIQRTQQEDSAVYLCASSEYRDYQETQYFGPGTRLLVL.

This clonotype has only a few counts. The chain uses TRBV15 and TRBJ2-3, with TRBD1 identical over 7 bases. Germline CDR1 reads LNHNV; CDR2 reads YYDKDF (reference sequence). This CDR3 spans 17 amino acids. J gave up 2 bases and V 0 bases, and 8 bases lay outside the gene matches. This CDR3 is CATSREGGHTLTDTQYF. CDR3 DNA: TGTGCCACCAGCAGAGAAGGGGGCCATACTCTCACAGATACGCAGTATTTT. Full variable domain (missing parts from reference TRBV15 and TRBJ2-3): DAMVIQNPRYQVTQFGKPVTLSCSQTLNHNVMYWYQQKSSQAPKLLFHYYDKDFNNEADTPDNFQSRRPNTSFCFLDIRSPGLGDTAMYLCATSREGGHTLTDTQYFGPGTRLTVL.

The V call is TRBV5-5, the J call TRBJ2-5, with 10 bases aligning to TRBD2. Per germline, CDR1 SGHKS and CDR2 YYEKEE (reference sequence). This CDR3 contains 16 residues. The V and J ends lost 3 bases and 1 base, in that order; junction bases with no gene match: 6. CDR3 residues: CASSSGAGGPQETQYF. The CDR3 DNA reads TGTGCCAGCAGCTCTGGAGCGGGGGGGCCCCAAGAGACCCAGTACTTC.

The rearrangement uses TRBV7-9 and TRBJ1-1; 12 nucleotides agree with TRBD1. The CDR3 spans 15 residues. Trimming took 5 bases from V and 7 from J; bases not matched to a gene: 8. Germline values: CDR1 SEHNR, CDR2 FQNEAQ (reference sequence). The CDR3 loop is CASSVIGTGGIEAFF. The CDR3 DNA reads as TGTGCCAGCAGCGTTATAGGGACAGGGGGCATTGAAGCTTTCTTT.

V and J are TRBV7-9 and TRBJ2-1; 7 nucleotides agree with TRBD1. CDR1 is SEHNR, CDR2 FQNEAQ, per germline (reference sequence). This CDR3 contains 18 residues. V shed 11 bases, J shed 4 bases, and the junction held 23 bases outside the gene matches. CDR3 bases: TGTGCCGAAGACAGCACAGGGGATATTGGTATGAGGTACAATGAGCAGTTCTTC. As protein: CAEDSTGDIGMRYNEQFF.

This sequence joins TRBV10-3 and TRBJ2-7, with D tentatively TRBD1 (6 bases). V shed 8 bases and J shed 3 bases, with 17 bases lying between them. The germline V gene has CDR1 ENHRY and CDR2 SYGVKD. The CDR3 is made up of 14 amino acids. CDR3 region: CAILDDRNNYEQYF. In nucleotides, the CDR3 is TGTGCCATCCTGGACGACAGGAACAACTACGAGCAGTACTTC.